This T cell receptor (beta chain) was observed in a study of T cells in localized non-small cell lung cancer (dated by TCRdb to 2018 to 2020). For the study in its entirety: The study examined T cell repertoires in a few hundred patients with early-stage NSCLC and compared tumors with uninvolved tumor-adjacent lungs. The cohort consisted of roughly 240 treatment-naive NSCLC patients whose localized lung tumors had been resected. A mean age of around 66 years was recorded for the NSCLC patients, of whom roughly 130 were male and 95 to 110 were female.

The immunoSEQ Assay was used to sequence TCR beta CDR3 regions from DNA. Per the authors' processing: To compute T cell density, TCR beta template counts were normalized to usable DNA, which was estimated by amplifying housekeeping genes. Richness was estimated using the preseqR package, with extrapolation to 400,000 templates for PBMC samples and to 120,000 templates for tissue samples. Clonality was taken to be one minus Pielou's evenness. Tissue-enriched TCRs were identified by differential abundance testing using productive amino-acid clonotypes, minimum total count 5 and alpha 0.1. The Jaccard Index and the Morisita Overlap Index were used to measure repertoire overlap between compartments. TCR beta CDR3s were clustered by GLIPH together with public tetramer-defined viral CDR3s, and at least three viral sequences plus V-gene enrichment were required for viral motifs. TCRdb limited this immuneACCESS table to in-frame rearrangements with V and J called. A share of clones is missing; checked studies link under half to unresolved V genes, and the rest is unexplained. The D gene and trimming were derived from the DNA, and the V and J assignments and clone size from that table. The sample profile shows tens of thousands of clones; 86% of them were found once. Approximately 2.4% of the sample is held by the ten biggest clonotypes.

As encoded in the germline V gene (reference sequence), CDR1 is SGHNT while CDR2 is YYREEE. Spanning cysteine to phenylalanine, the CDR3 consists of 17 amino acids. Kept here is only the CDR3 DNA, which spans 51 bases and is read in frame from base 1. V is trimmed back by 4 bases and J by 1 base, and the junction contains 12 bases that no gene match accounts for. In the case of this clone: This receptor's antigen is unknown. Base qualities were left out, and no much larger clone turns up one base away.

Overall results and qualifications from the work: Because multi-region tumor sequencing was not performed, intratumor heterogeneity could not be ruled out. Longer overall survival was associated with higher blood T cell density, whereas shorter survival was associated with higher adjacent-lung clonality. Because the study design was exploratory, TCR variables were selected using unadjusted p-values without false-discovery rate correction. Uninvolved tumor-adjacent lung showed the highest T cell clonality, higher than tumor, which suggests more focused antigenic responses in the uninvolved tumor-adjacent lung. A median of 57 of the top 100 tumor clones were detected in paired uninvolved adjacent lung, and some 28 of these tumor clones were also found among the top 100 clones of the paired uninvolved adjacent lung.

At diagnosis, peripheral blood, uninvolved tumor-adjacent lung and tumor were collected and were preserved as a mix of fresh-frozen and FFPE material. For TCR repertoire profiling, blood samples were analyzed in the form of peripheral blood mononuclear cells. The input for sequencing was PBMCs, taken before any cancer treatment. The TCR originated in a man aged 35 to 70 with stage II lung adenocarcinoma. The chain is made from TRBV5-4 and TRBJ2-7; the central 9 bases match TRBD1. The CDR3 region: CASSPPAGTGTSYEQYF. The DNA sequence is TGTGCCAGCAGCCCTCCCGCCGGGACAGGGACGTCCTACGAGCAGTACTTC.